The 27 T cell receptor beta chains below all came from one sample that was sequenced in a study of CD8 T cells in Susac syndrome. Reverse transcription of about 0.5 to 1 ug RNA used random hexamers. TCRdb reanalysed the immunoSEQ multiplex PCR reads using MiXCR and keeps one entry per CDR3 protein. The data hold 85,000 to 120,000 distinct CDR3 sequences, with approximately 94% observed a single time. Material: CD8+ T cells from PBMCs. These receptors were obtained from a human donor with Susac syndrome.

The genes are TRBV11-2 and TRBJ1-2; a weak D match, TRBD1 (6 bases). The germline CDR1 and CDR2 sequences are SGHAT and FQNNGV. This CDR3 comprises 13 residues. Trimming stripped 6 bases from V and 7 bases from J, with 15 bases between. DNA of the CDR3: TGTGCCAGCAGTCCCGGGACATTCTTTGGCTACACCTTC. Translating it yields CASSPGTFFGYTF.

This CDR3 reads CSVEGRGKNTEAFF. The CDR3 nucleotides are TGCAGCGTTGAAGGGCGGGGGAAAAACACTGAAGCTTTCTTT. The chain uses TRBV29-1 and TRBJ1-1; TRBD1 is a possible D gene (5 bases). This CDR3 is 14 amino acids long. V lost 1 base and J lost 2, with 11 bases in between. Germline loops: CDR1 SQVTM, CDR2 ANQGSEA.

The chain couples TRBV12-3 or TRBV12-4 to TRBJ2-5, with 7 bases matching TRBD2. V was clipped by 4 bases and J by 2 bases; unmatched bases: 7. CDR3 length: 15 residues. The CDR3 DNA sequence: TGTGCCAGCAGTTGGTATTTGGGGGGGCAAGAGACCCAGTACTTC. The encoded protein is CASSWYLGGQETQYF.

The chain combines TRBV6-2 or TRBV6-3 with TRBJ2-1; D not resolved. Germline V lookup: CDR1 MNHEY, CDR2 SVGEGT. Trimming stripped 3 bases from V and 5 bases from J, with 20 bases between. The CDR3 has 17 amino acids. CDR3 coding DNA: TGTGCCAGCAGTTATCTAGGAAATAGGATGGTTGACAATGAGCAGTTCTTC. Its protein product is CASSYLGNRMVDNEQFF.

This clonotype occurred once. V gene TRBV27 combines with J gene TRBJ1-2; D possibly corresponds to TRBD1 (5 bases). V dropped 4 bases and J dropped 3 bases, with 9 bases sitting between them. CDR3 length: 13 amino acids. The germline CDR1 and CDR2 sequences are MNHEY and SMNVEV (reference sequence). The CDR3 nucleotides read TGTGCCAGCAGTTGGAGCAGGGACTATGGCTACACCTTC. Translated, it gives CASSWSRDYGYTF.

J is TRBJ2-1 and V is TRBV15, with D hard to call. Germline lookup yields CDR1 LNHNV and CDR2 YYDKDF (reference sequence). Trimming took off 4 bases at V and 2 bases at J, with 12 bases between the two ends. CDR3 length: 15 residues. Here the CDR3 DNA reads TGTGCCACCAGCAACGGCGGACCACCCTACAATGAGCAGTTCTTC. Translating it yields CATSNGGPPYNEQFF.

The genes are TRBV20-1 and TRBJ2-7; TRBD2 matches at 9 bases. In germline, CDR1 is DFQATT, CDR2 SNEGSKA (reference sequence). V trimming: 3 bases; J trimming: 0 bases; junction bases outside the gene matches: 0. The CDR3 is made up of 13 amino acids. CDR3 DNA sequence: TGCAGTGCTAGGGGACTAGCCTCCTACGAGCAGTACTTC. This sequence encodes CSARGLASYEQYF.

J is TRBJ2-5 and V is TRBV27, with a tentative D call TRBD2 (5 bases). The CDR3 spans 15 residues. The ends were cut back, 3 bases at V and 7 bases at J, with 18 bases in the middle. Per germline, CDR1 MNHEY and CDR2 SMNVEV (reference sequence). The CDR3 reads CASSLAKAGLRTQYF. CDR3 DNA sequence: TGTGCCAGCAGTTTGGCCAAGGCGGGTTTAAGGACCCAGTACTTC.

The V call is TRBV27, the J call TRBJ1-1; 8 positions match TRBD1. Looked up from germline, CDR1 is MNHEY and CDR2 is SMNVEV (reference sequence). The J segment lost 1 base and the V segment lost 10 bases, leaving 8 bases of the junction unmatched. This CDR3 region has 14 residues. CDR3 nucleotides: TGTGCCACCAAGTCCGGGACAGGGAACACTGAAGCTTTCTTT. This sequence encodes CATKSGTGNTEAFF.

The rearrangement joins TRBV2 to TRBJ2-5; D gene uncertain. V was trimmed by 7 bases and J by 2 bases, leaving 14 bases between them. The germline V gene has CDR1 SNHLY and CDR2 FYNNEI. The CDR3 is made up of 14 amino acids. The CDR3 nucleotides read TGTGCCAGCATCGATGGAAGGGCGCAAGAGACCCAGTACTTC. Translated, it gives CASIDGRAQETQYF.

The chain joins TRBV9 to TRBJ2-3, with TRBD2 identical over 7 bases. Germline lookup yields CDR1 SGDLS and CDR2 YYNGEE. With 4 bases clipped from V and 2 bases from J, the junction kept 4 bases outside the gene matches. The CDR3 has 14 amino acids. Written as DNA, the CDR3 is TGTGCCAGCAGCCTGCGGGAGATCACAGATACGCAGTATTTT. It codes for CASSLREITDTQYF.

The CDR3 loop is CASSADGYSGNTIYF. DNA for the CDR3: TGTGCCAGCTCAGCGGACGGATACTCTGGAAACACCATATATTTT. The V call is TRBV18, the J call TRBJ1-3; no reliable D call. The V end lost 5 bases, the J end lost 0 bases, and 11 bases lay between the germline ends. CDR3 length: 15 residues. The germline gives CDR1 KGHSH, CDR2 LQKENI.

The V and J genes are TRBV12-3 or TRBV12-4 and TRBJ2-3, with 9 bases fitting TRBD2. The trim removed 7 bases at V and 8 bases at J, leaving 10 bases unmatched. The length of the CDR3 is 14 residues. CDR3 loop: CASKLAGDRVTQYF. The CDR3 bases are TGTGCCAGCAAACTAGCGGGCGACAGGGTTACGCAGTATTTT.

The chain carries TRBV7-8 and TRBJ2-1; D is perhaps TRBD2 (5 bases). Trimming took 1 base from V and 7 from J, leaving 11 bases between them. Germline values: CDR1 SGHVS, CDR2 FQNEAQ. The CDR3 totals 14 residues. The CDR3 is CASSLVERGNEQFF. CDR3 DNA: TGTGCCAGCAGCTTAGTGGAACGGGGAAATGAGCAGTTCTTC.

V and J are TRBV12-3 or TRBV12-4 and TRBJ2-7, with D maybe TRBD1 (6 bases). The CDR3 has 11 amino acids. Trimming pared 4 bases from V and 7 bases from J, leaving 8 bases between. DNA of the CDR3: TGTGCCAGCAGTTCGACAGGAGAGCAGTACTTC. It specifies CASSSTGEQYF.

V gene TRBV9 combines with J gene TRBJ2-1; 11 nucleotides agree with TRBD2. The CDR3 contains 16 residues. Germline V lookup: CDR1 SGDLS, CDR2 YYNGEE. V lost 1 base, J lost 1 base, and 1 base stayed unmatched. The CDR3 sequence is CASSVPSGGSYNEQFF. CDR3 coding DNA: TGTGCCAGCAGCGTACCTAGCGGGGGGTCCTACAATGAGCAGTTCTTC.

V and J are TRBV7-9 and TRBJ1-2; D is unresolved. The V end lost 6 bases, the J end lost 4 bases, and 9 bases lay between the germline ends. The CDR3 has 12 residues. Looked up from germline, CDR1 is SEHNR and CDR2 is FQNEAQ (reference sequence). The CDR3 DNA reads as TGTGCCAGCAGAGGCGGATCCTATGGCTACACCTTC. Translated: CASRGGSYGYTF.

The chain employs TRBV3-1 and TRBJ2-7; TRBD1 matches 9 bases. The J segment lost 3 bases and the V segment lost 4 bases, leaving 7 bases of the junction unmatched. Per the germline V gene, CDR1 is LGHDT and CDR2 is YNNKEL (reference sequence). This CDR3 has 15 amino acids. CDR3 coding DNA: TGTGCCAGCAGCCCGACAGGGGGGTCGGTCTACGAGCAGTACTTC. This encodes CASSPTGGSVYEQYF.

The genes are TRBV2 and TRBJ2-7; D gene unclear. This CDR3 contains 11 residues. CDR1 and CDR2 (germline): SNHLY, FYNNEI. Trimming took 7 bases from V and 4 from J, leaving 8 bases between them. CDR3: CASTDGYEQYF. The CDR3 bases are TGTGCCAGCACAGACGGGTACGAGCAGTACTTC.

The rearrangement links TRBV5-1 to TRBJ2-2, with 9 bases fitting TRBD2. The CDR3 runs to 15 residues. The germline gives CDR1 SGHRS, CDR2 YFSETQ. Trimming at V came to 3 bases and at J to 6 bases, leaving 6 bases not matched to a gene. CDR3 protein: CASSWRGGYAGELFF. CDR3 nucleotides: TGCGCCAGCAGCTGGCGGGGGGGTTATGCCGGGGAGCTGTTTTTT.

The rearrangement links TRBV20-1 to TRBJ1-5, with unresolved D. Trimming cost V 7 bases and J 6 bases, with 16 bases left between them. Germline CDR1 DFQATT, CDR2 SNEGSKA (reference sequence). The CDR3 is 13 amino acids. Written as DNA, the CDR3 is TGCAGTGTACGAGAAACCCGGGGTCAGCCCCAGCATTTT. Translated, it gives CSVRETRGQPQHF.

This clonotype appeared a single time. This sequence joins TRBV27 and TRBJ1-2; 7 nucleotides align to TRBD1. The J segment lost 6 bases and the V segment lost 6 bases, leaving 4 bases of the junction unmatched. This CDR3 comprises 12 residues. Germline V gene lookup returns CDR1 MNHEY and CDR2 SMNVEV (reference sequence). The CDR3 loop is CASRQGLNGYTF. The CDR3 DNA reads as TGTGCCAGCAGACAGGGGTTGAATGGCTACACCTTC.

The gene calls are TRBV9 and TRBJ2-5; 7 bases line up with TRBD1. There are 14 residues in the CDR3. J lost 4 bases, V lost 0 bases, and 3 bases had no gene match. Germline values: CDR1 SGDLS, CDR2 YYNGEE. This CDR3 reads CASSVGQGGETQYF. The CDR3 bases are TGTGCCAGCAGCGTAGGACAGGGCGGAGAGACCCAGTACTTC.

This chain uses TRBV2 with TRBJ1-6; TRBD1 is a possible D gene (5 bases). The germline V and J ends were trimmed by 0 bases and 7 bases, with 16 bases remaining between them. There are 17 residues in the CDR3. CDR1 and CDR2 (germline): SNHLY, FYNNEI. The CDR3 is CASSEAVGAADNSPLHF. CDR3 in DNA: TGTGCCAGCAGTGAAGCCGTCGGGGCAGCAGACAATTCACCCCTCCACTTT.

J is TRBJ2-5 and V is TRBV11-2; the D is unclear. Per germline, CDR1 SGHAT and CDR2 FQNNGV. V lost 1 base and J 5 bases, leaving 8 bases between the germline ends. The CDR3 spans 13 residues. CDR3 DNA sequence: TGTGCCAGCAGCTTAGGGATTGGTGAGACCCAGTACTTC. Its translation: CASSLGIGETQYF. The variable domain in full, completed from reference TRBV11-2 and TRBJ2-5, reads EAGVAQSPRYKIIEKRQSVAFWCNPISGHATLYWYQQILGQGPKLLIQFQNNGVVDDSQLPKDRFSAERLKGVDSTLKIQPAKLEDSAVYLCASSLGIGETQYFGPGTRLLVL.

The V call is TRBV9, the J call TRBJ1-2, with D tentatively TRBD1 (5 bases). CDR3 length equals 14 residues. Germline CDR1 SGDLS, CDR2 YYNGEE. V lost 3 bases and J 5 bases, leaving 14 bases between the germline ends. CDR3 amino acids: CASSESGTPYGYTF. DNA for the CDR3: TGTGCCAGCAGCGAGTCGGGGACGCCATATGGCTACACCTTC.

The chain uses TRBV14 and TRBJ2-7, with 7 nucleotides matching TRBD2. Germline trimming cut 7 bases from V and 6 bases from J; bases unmatched to any gene: 6. The CDR3 totals 12 residues. CDR1 SGHDN and CDR2 FVKESK come from the germline V gene. CDR3 loop: CASTNGGSEQYF. The CDR3, as DNA: TGTGCCAGCACCAACGGGGGGAGCGAGCAGTACTTC.